This T cell receptor (beta chain) comes out of a study of glioma-infiltrating T cells after dendritic cell vaccination. Method: immunoSEQ multiplex PCR; TCRdb's copy keeps in-frame clones and lacks some. Of tens of thousands of clones listed, about 85% are singletons. The time point here: after dendritic cell vaccination, including at tumor progression/relapse. Selection required adequate fresh-frozen tumor tissue plus more than two years' survival data. Germline V gene lookup returns CDR1 LNHNV and CDR2 YYDKDF (reference sequence). With 2 bases removed from V and 2 bases from J, the gap between germline ends came to 15 bases. The CDR3 is 16 residues long.

This specimen was blood, taken after dendritic cell vaccination. This TCR came from a human donor with glioblastoma. The rearrangement uses TRBV15 and TRBJ1-2; no reliable D call. CDR3 in amino acids: CATSRKLVTGNYGYTF. CDR3 sequence (DNA): TGTGCCACCAGCAGAAAACTAGTGACGGGGAACTATGGCTACACCTTC.